The sequence of this T cell receptor (beta chain) was determined in a study of T cells expressing NK-cell markers. Study as a whole: The TCR beta repertoires originated in sorted CD3+CD56+NKG2C+, CD3+CD56+NKG2C- and CD3+CD56-NKG2C+ T cells. Study-level findings and limits: In a handful of donors, dominant clonotypes made up about 25-65% of CD3+CD56-NKG2C+ cells. Roughly 6 donors showed dominant NKG2C+ clonotypes comprising about 1.0-8% of their CD8+ T cells.

On this clonotype: Its antigen is undetermined.

The CDR3 sequence is 13 residues long. Germline V gene lookup returns CDR1 LGHNA and CDR2 YNFKEQ. For TCR beta, cDNA was produced by 5'RACE template switching with UMIs. From its re-call of the 5' RACE reads, TCRdb lists each CDR3 protein once, without DNA. The ten most abundant clones cover roughly 10% of a sample with about 410,000 distinct CDR3 sequences. The material sequenced was blood T cells: a sorted CD56 or NKG2C T cell subset, CD4+ or CD8+ T cells, or bulk PBMC T cells (not recorded which). This chain joins TRBV4-2 and TRBJ2-1. The clonotype was recovered from a woman in her 50s in good health. The CDR3 loop is CASSQDPLGEQFF.